A selection of T cell receptor beta chains follows, all from one sample in a study of Graves' ophthalmopathy and Graves' hyperthyroidism. TCRdb ran MiXCR on the multiplex PCR reads and lists one entry per CDR3 protein. Found here are some 1.1 million distinct CDR3 sequences, 35% to 40% of them singletons; the top ten hold over 8.5%. The specimen sequenced was peripheral blood or thyroid tissue (not recorded which). The receptor set was obtained from an adult man with Graves' hyperthyroidism. Both conserved end residues are part of each CDR3. Each record gives: CDR3 protein, CDR3 DNA, D gene, CDR3 length, clone size, J gene, V gene. A D gene is named only where the DNA matches it firmly. The listing skips clone size in some rows; elsewhere it reads once, few, many or a size class.

cdr3_aa: CASSAGLAGKGHEQYF
cdr3_nt: TGCGCCAGCAGTGCCGGACTAGCGGGAAAGGGCCACGAGCAGTACTTC
d_call: TRBD2
cdr3_length: 16
clone_size: .
j_call: TRBJ2-7
v_call: TRBV10-2

cdr3_aa: CASRPSIQETQYF
cdr3_nt: TGTGCCAGCAGACCTTCCATTCAAGAGACCCAGTACTTC
d_call: .
cdr3_length: 13
clone_size: .
j_call: TRBJ2-5
v_call: TRBV12-3/TRBV12-4

cdr3_aa: CASSTLLNGYTF
cdr3_nt: TGTGCCAGCAGCACCCTACTGAATGGCTACACCTTC
d_call: .
cdr3_length: 12
clone_size: many
j_call: TRBJ1-2
v_call: TRBV12-3/TRBV12-4

cdr3_aa: CASSSFSAGAFF
cdr3_nt: TGTGCCAGCAGCTCATTTTCAGCTGGAGCTTTCTTT
d_call: .
cdr3_length: 12
clone_size: many
j_call: TRBJ1-1
v_call: TRBV7-9

cdr3_aa: CASRQGKTEAFF
cdr3_nt: TGTGCCAGCAGACAGGGAAAGACTGAAGCTTTCTTT
d_call: .
cdr3_length: 12
clone_size: many
j_call: TRBJ1-1
v_call: TRBV12-3/TRBV12-4

cdr3_aa: CASRKMGLTGDYYGYTF
cdr3_nt: TGTGCCAGCAGGAAAATGGGCCTTACAGGGGATTACTATGGCTACACCTTC
d_call: TRBD1
cdr3_length: 17
clone_size: once
j_call: TRBJ1-2
v_call: TRBV2

cdr3_aa: CASRQLGQFNQPQHF
cdr3_nt: TGTGCCAGCAGGCAGCTTGGGCAGTTCAATCAGCCCCAGCATTTT
d_call: .
cdr3_length: 15
clone_size: .
j_call: TRBJ1-5
v_call: TRBV2

cdr3_aa: CSGFTPSGTVRNTEAFF
cdr3_nt: TGCAGCGGGTTTACGCCTAGCGGGACAGTTCGGAACACTGAAGCTTTCTTT
d_call: TRBD1
cdr3_length: 17
clone_size: .
j_call: TRBJ1-1
v_call: TRBV29-1

cdr3_aa: CASSPTGDNQPQHF
cdr3_nt: TGTGCCAGTAGTCCGACAGGGGACAATCAGCCCCAGCATTTT
d_call: TRBD1
cdr3_length: 14
clone_size: many
j_call: TRBJ1-5
v_call: TRBV18

cdr3_aa: CASSSGRDSGGRQETQYF
cdr3_nt: TGTGCCAGCAGCTCGGGTCGGGATTCGGGTGGTAGACAAGAGACCCAGTACTTC
d_call: .
cdr3_length: 18
clone_size: .
j_call: TRBJ2-5
v_call: TRBV11-2

cdr3_aa: CSVDGGLSGLAGVIQETQYF
cdr3_nt: TGCAGCGTTGATGGGGGGTTATCGGGACTAGCGGGGGTTATACAAGAGACCCAGTACTTC
d_call: TRBD2
cdr3_length: 20
clone_size: .
j_call: TRBJ2-5
v_call: TRBV29-1

cdr3_aa: CASSIVAEQETQYF
cdr3_nt: TGTGCCAGTAGTATAGTGGCCGAACAAGAGACCCAGTACTTC
d_call: .
cdr3_length: 14
clone_size: many
j_call: TRBJ2-5
v_call: TRBV19

cdr3_aa: CASSLVWSAEVGYTF
cdr3_nt: TGTGCCAGCAGCTTAGTATGGTCGGCGGAAGTGGGCTACACCTTC
d_call: .
cdr3_length: 15
clone_size: .
j_call: TRBJ1-2
v_call: TRBV7-9

cdr3_aa: CASSTPGQGQSPLHF
cdr3_nt: TGTGCCAGCAGCACGCCGGGACAGGGCCAATCACCCCTCCACTTT
d_call: TRBD1
cdr3_length: 15
clone_size: many
j_call: TRBJ1-6
v_call: TRBV11-2

cdr3_aa: CASSYSRPEETQYF
cdr3_nt: TGTGCCAGCAGTTACTCACGTCCAGAAGAGACCCAGTACTTC
d_call: .
cdr3_length: 14
clone_size: .
j_call: TRBJ2-5
v_call: TRBV6-6

cdr3_aa: CASSSGLAGPETQYF
cdr3_nt: TGTGCCAGCAGCTCGGGACTAGCGGGTCCGGAGACCCAGTACTTC
d_call: TRBD2
cdr3_length: 15
clone_size: .
j_call: TRBJ2-5
v_call: TRBV7-2

cdr3_aa: CATSWGKNQPQHF
cdr3_nt: TGTGCCACCAGTTGGGGGAAAAATCAGCCCCAGCATTTT
d_call: .
cdr3_length: 13
clone_size: .
j_call: TRBJ1-5
v_call: TRBV24-1